A selection of T cell receptor beta chains follows, all from one sample in a study of blood T cell repertoires in COVID-19. TCRdb's copy holds only in-frame clones and misses some; the assay was immunoSEQ multiplex PCR. The sample has 100,000 to 150,000 clones; roughly 85% are singletons. The sequenced material came from peripheral blood. These receptors all come from a woman older than 75 with acute or convalescent COVID-19. Each CDR3 is given with its conserved first and last residue. A D gene is named only where the DNA matches it firmly. Size values are once, few and many counts, or a class for expanded clones, and some rows have none.

D: .
V: TRBV2
size: .
J: TRBJ1-5
CDR3: CASSENSRNQPQHF
DNA: TGTGCCAGCAGTGAGAACAGCCGCAATCAGCCCCAGCATTTT

D: .
V: TRBV7-9
size: .
J: TRBJ1-6
CDR3: CASSLWANNSPLHF
DNA: TGTGCCAGCAGCTTATGGGCCAATAATTCACCCCTCCACTTT

D: .
V: TRBV28
size: few
J: TRBJ1-6
CDR3: CASSLFGLGRAPLHF
DNA: TGTGCCAGCAGTTTATTCGGTCTAGGGAGGGCACCCCTCCACTTT

D: TRBD1
V: TRBV6-5
size: .
J: TRBJ1-3
CDR3: CASNGQGNGGNTIYF
DNA: TGTGCCAGCAATGGACAGGGGAACGGAGGAAACACCATATATTTT

D: .
V: TRBV27
size: .
J: TRBJ1-3
CDR3: CASSLRYPSDLSSGNTIYF
DNA: TGTGCCAGCAGTTTACGGTACCCGTCCGACTTAAGCTCTGGAAACACCATATATTTT

D: TRBD1
V: TRBV19
size: .
J: TRBJ1-2
CDR3: CASSAGQGAGYTF
DNA: TGTGCCAGTAGCGCGGGACAGGGAGCGGGCTACACCTTC

D: TRBD1
V: TRBV4-2
size: once
J: TRBJ2-5
CDR3: CASSPYTGGQETQYF
DNA: TGTGCCAGCAGCCCTTACACAGGGGGGCAAGAGACCCAGTACTTC

D: TRBD1
V: TRBV27
size: .
J: TRBJ2-2
CDR3: CASSRIRDRGTGELFF
DNA: TGTGCCAGCAGTCGGATCCGGGACAGGGGTACCGGGGAGCTGTTTTTT

D: .
V: TRBV4-2
size: .
J: TRBJ1-1
CDR3: CASSQDTVGREAFF
DNA: TGTGCCAGCAGCCAAGATACGGTGGGGAGGGAAGCTTTCTTT

D: TRBD2
V: TRBV7-2
size: .
J: TRBJ2-5
CDR3: CASSLGAGDQETQYF
DNA: TGTGCCAGCAGCTTAGGAGCGGGGGACCAAGAGACCCAGTACTTC

D: .
V: TRBV3-1/TRBV3-2
size: .
J: TRBJ2-6
CDR3: CASSQGYRVTGANVLTF
DNA: TGTGCCAGCAGCCAAGGATACAGGGTAACTGGGGCCAACGTCCTGACTTTC

D: TRBD1
V: TRBV10-3
size: .
J: TRBJ2-3
CDR3: CAINTGTGGGDTQYF
DNA: TGTGCCATCAACACCGGGACAGGGGGAGGAGATACGCAGTATTTT

D: .
V: TRBV9
size: .
J: TRBJ1-2
CDR3: CASSVGGSSGYTF
DNA: TGTGCCAGCAGCGTAGGGGGCAGCTCTGGCTACACCTTC

D: TRBD1
V: TRBV5-1
size: few
J: TRBJ1-3
CDR3: CASRAGTGSGNTIYF
DNA: TGCGCCAGCAGAGCCGGGACAGGGTCTGGAAACACCATATATTTT

D: TRBD1
V: TRBV4-2
size: .
J: TRBJ1-6
CDR3: CASSQDTGTGTSPLHF
DNA: TGTGCCAGCAGCCAAGATACCGGGACAGGGACCTCACCCCTCCACTTT

D: TRBD2
V: TRBV4-2
size: .
J: TRBJ2-4
CDR3: CASSQDPFSGTKNIQYF
DNA: TGTGCCAGCAGCCAAGATCCCTTTAGCGGGACCAAAAACATTCAGTACTTC

D: .
V: TRBV11-3
size: .
J: TRBJ1-3
CDR3: CASSLTSSSGNTIYF
DNA: TGTGCCAGCAGCTTAACGAGTAGCTCTGGAAACACCATATATTTT

D: TRBD1
V: TRBV28
size: .
J: TRBJ1-1
CDR3: CATTPTGMNTEAFF
DNA: TGTGCCACCACCCCGACAGGGATGAACACTGAAGCTTTCTTT

D: .
V: TRBV6-5
size: .
J: TRBJ1-6
CDR3: CASSYWATGNSPLHF
DNA: TGTGCCAGCAGTTACTGGGCCACAGGGAATTCACCCCTCCACTTT

D: .
V: TRBV5-1
size: .
J: TRBJ1-6
CDR3: CASSFPTRDSPLHF
DNA: TGCGCCAGCAGCTTCCCCACACGGGATTCACCCCTCCACTTT

D: TRBD1
V: TRBV5-1
size: .
J: TRBJ1-1
CDR3: CASRGNRGHDTEAFF
DNA: TGCGCCAGCCGAGGGAACAGGGGACATGACACTGAAGCTTTCTTT

D: .
V: TRBV5-1
size: .
J: TRBJ1-2
CDR3: CASSPQGYGYTF
DNA: TGCGCCAGCAGCCCACAGGGCTATGGCTACACCTTC

D: .
V: TRBV18
size: .
J: TRBJ1-2
CDR3: CASSDTGEGYTF
DNA: TGTGCCAGCTCGGACACGGGGGAAGGCTACACCTTC

D: TRBD2
V: TRBV2
size: .
J: TRBJ2-7
CDR3: CASSRTSGVTYEQYF
DNA: TGTGCCAGCAGTCGGACTAGCGGGGTAACCTACGAGCAGTACTTC

D: TRBD2
V: TRBV7-2
size: .
J: TRBJ2-1
CDR3: CASSLAGTSRANEQFF
DNA: TGTGCCAGCAGCTTAGCCGGGACTAGCAGGGCCAATGAGCAGTTCTTC

D: .
V: TRBV5-6
size: .
J: TRBJ2-2
CDR3: CASSGTRGLNTGELFF
DNA: TGTGCCAGCAGCGGAACCAGGGGCCTAAACACCGGGGAGCTGTTTTTT

D: .
V: TRBV9
size: .
J: TRBJ1-4
CDR3: CASSGNVGAGYEKLFF
DNA: TGTGCCAGCAGCGGAAACGTGGGGGCAGGTTATGAAAAACTGTTTTTT

D: .
V: TRBV6-5
size: .
J: TRBJ1-1
CDR3: CASSYPQGSSTEAFF
DNA: TGTGCCAGCAGTTACCCTCAGGGGAGTTCCACTGAAGCTTTCTTT

D: .
V: TRBV7-2
size: .
J: TRBJ2-7
CDR3: CASSLLRSSYEQYF
DNA: TGTGCCAGCAGCTTATTGCGGAGCTCCTACGAGCAGTACTTC

D: .
V: TRBV4-3
size: .
J: TRBJ1-5
CDR3: CASSRERQANQPQHF
DNA: TGCGCCAGCAGCCGAGAACGACAGGCAAATCAGCCCCAGCATTTT

D: .
V: TRBV5-1
size: .
J: TRBJ1-6
CDR3: CASSLVGRRTANSPLHF
DNA: TGCGCCAGCAGCTTGGTCGGCCGGAGGACCGCGAATTCACCCCTCCACTTT

D: .
V: TRBV25-1
size: .
J: TRBJ1-2
CDR3: CASSDTRGVYGYTF
DNA: TGTGCCAGCAGTGACACCAGGGGAGTGTATGGCTACACCTTC

D: .
V: TRBV5-1
size: .
J: TRBJ1-1
CDR3: CASSDSLNTEAFF
DNA: TGCGCCAGCAGCGACAGTCTGAACACTGAAGCTTTCTTT

D: .
V: TRBV6-5
size: .
J: TRBJ1-2
CDR3: CASSYYGGNGYTF
DNA: TGTGCCAGCAGTTACTACGGGGGGAATGGCTACACCTTC

D: TRBD1
V: TRBV18
size: .
J: TRBJ2-5
CDR3: CASSGQGKETQYF
DNA: TGTGCCAGCTCCGGACAGGGGAAAGAGACCCAGTACTTC

D: TRBD2
V: TRBV7-6
size: .
J: TRBJ2-3
CDR3: CASSPGLAGGPEGTQYF
DNA: TGTGCCAGCAGCCCGGGACTAGCGGGGGGGCCTGAGGGTACGCAGTATTTT

D: .
V: TRBV3-1/TRBV3-2
size: once
J: TRBJ1-2
CDR3: CASSQGGGYYGYTF
DNA: TGTGCCAGCAGCCAAGGGGGGGGTTACTATGGCTACACCTTC

D: .
V: TRBV21-1
size: .
J: TRBJ1-5
CDR3: CARRGQGMYSNQPQHF
DNA: TGTGCCAGGAGGGGACAGGGAATGTATAGCAATCAGCCCCAGCATTTT

D: .
V: TRBV5-1
size: .
J: TRBJ1-6
CDR3: CASSLGLAYNSPLHF
DNA: TGCGCCAGCAGCTTAGGACTTGCCTATAATTCACCCCTCCACTTT

D: .
V: TRBV6-2/TRBV6-3
size: .
J: TRBJ1-2
CDR3: CASSYSQRPGLTYGYTF
DNA: TGTGCCAGCAGTTACTCTCAACGGCCGGGACTGACCTATGGCTACACCTTC

D: .
V: TRBV5-1
size: .
J: TRBJ2-3
CDR3: CATAPRGDTDTQYF
DNA: TGCGCCACCGCCCCCAGGGGGGACACAGATACGCAGTATTTT

D: .
V: TRBV5-1
size: .
J: TRBJ1-1
CDR3: CASSFGLEAFF
DNA: TGCGCCAGCAGCTTTGGCCTTGAAGCTTTCTTT

D: TRBD1
V: TRBV5-1
size: .
J: TRBJ1-4
CDR3: CASSLGLTPGQGAGKLFF
DNA: TGCGCCAGCAGCTTGGGTCTTACTCCGGGACAGGGGGCAGGAAAACTGTTTTTT

D: .
V: TRBV20-1
size: .
J: TRBJ1-1
CDR3: CSARRQSEAFF
DNA: TGCAGTGCTAGGCGACAGAGCGAAGCTTTCTTT

D: .
V: TRBV20-1
size: .
J: TRBJ1-2
CDR3: CSEGGHYGYTF
DNA: TGCAGTGAGGGGGGGCACTATGGCTACACCTTC

D: TRBD1
V: TRBV19
size: .
J: TRBJ1-1
CDR3: CASSTTGMNTEAFF
DNA: TGTGCCAGTAGTACGACAGGGATGAACACTGAAGCTTTCTTT

D: .
V: TRBV18
size: .
J: TRBJ1-2
CDR3: CASSPGQTTYGYTF
DNA: TGTGCCAGCTCACCAGGACAGACCACATATGGCTACACCTTC

D: .
V: TRBV7-9
size: .
J: TRBJ2-5
CDR3: CASSFRGETQYF
DNA: TGTGCCAGCAGCTTCAGGGGAGAGACCCAGTACTTC

D: TRBD1
V: TRBV11-1
size: .
J: TRBJ2-7
CDR3: CASSFADRGGYEQYF
DNA: TGTGCCAGCAGCTTCGCCGACAGGGGAGGCTACGAGCAGTACTTC

D: TRBD2
V: TRBV19
size: .
J: TRBJ2-4
CDR3: CASSIRSGGSVSYF
DNA: TGTGCCAGTAGTATCCGGAGCGGGGGCTCAGTCTCGTACTTC

D: .
V: TRBV10-2
size: .
J: TRBJ2-5
CDR3: CASSDAPGQETQYF
DNA: TGCGCCAGCAGTGACGCGCCAGGACAAGAGACCCAGTACTTC

D: .
V: TRBV21-1
size: .
J: TRBJ1-1
CDR3: CASSKDRGDTEAFF
DNA: TGTGCCAGCAGCAAAGACAGGGGGGACACTGAAGCTTTCTTT

D: TRBD1
V: TRBV11-1
size: .
J: TRBJ1-1
CDR3: CASSSQGAEAFF
DNA: TGTGCCAGCAGCTCACAGGGGGCTGAAGCTTTCTTT

D: TRBD1
V: TRBV7-3
size: .
J: TRBJ2-1
CDR3: CASSLKGDRDYNEQFF
DNA: TGTGCCAGCAGCTTAAAAGGGGACAGGGACTACAATGAGCAGTTCTTC

D: TRBD1
V: TRBV2
size: .
J: TRBJ1-5
CDR3: CASSDGTGGNQPQHF
DNA: TGTGCCAGCAGTGACGGGACAGGGGGAAATCAGCCCCAGCATTTT

D: .
V: TRBV25-1
size: once
J: TRBJ1-3
CDR3: CATSPGSPGNTIYF
DNA: TGTGCCACCTCCCCGGGGTCCCCTGGAAACACCATATATTTT

D: .
V: TRBV28
size: .
J: TRBJ1-4
CDR3: CASSFQGDSPKGNEKLFF
DNA: TGTGCCAGCAGTTTTCAGGGTGACTCACCTAAGGGCAATGAAAAACTGTTTTTT

D: .
V: TRBV6-5
size: .
J: TRBJ2-5
CDR3: CASKREEAVETQYF
DNA: TGTGCCAGCAAGAGGGAAGAGGCCGTAGAGACCCAGTACTTC

D: .
V: TRBV18
size: .
J: TRBJ1-6
CDR3: CASSSEGSPLHF
DNA: TGTGCCAGCTCATCTGAGGGCTCACCCCTCCACTTT

D: .
V: TRBV5-1
size: .
J: TRBJ1-1
CDR3: CASSLGQSNTEAFF
DNA: TGCGCCAGCAGCTTGGGGCAATCGAACACTGAAGCTTTCTTT